A single sample is the source of the 24 T cell receptor beta chains below, sequenced in a study of lung T cells in sarcoidosis with Löfgren's syndrome. MiXCR, applied by TCRdb to the reads, yields one record per CDR3 protein. The table lists just under 20,000 distinct CDR3 sequences, about 20% of them singletons, with about 4% in the top ten. The sequencing input was CD4+ T cells from PBMCs. Source of these receptors: a human donor with sarcoidosis (Löfgren's syndrome or another form), or a control subject (not recorded which).

This clonotype is categorized as medium-sized. V gene TRBV27 combines with J gene TRBJ1-4; D not resolved. The germline V gene has CDR1 MNHEY and CDR2 SMNVEV (reference sequence). Trimming stripped 7 bases from V and 11 bases from J, with 17 bases between. This CDR3 comprises 13 residues. CDR3 nucleotide sequence: TGTGCCAGCACCAGACTCAGAGGTTTCAAACTGTTTTTT. This codes for CASTRLRGFKLFF.

By frequency in the sample, this clonotype is medium-sized. The V and J genes are TRBV27 and TRBJ2-7; TRBD1 might be the D (6 bases). This CDR3 contains 16 residues. Germline CDR1 and CDR2: MNHEY and SMNVEV (reference sequence). Trimming pared 0 bases from V and 7 bases from J, leaving 19 bases between. Here the CDR3 DNA reads TGTGCCAGCAGTTTATCGAGGACAGCGCGCTCGGAAGAGCAGTACTTC. Translation: CASSLSRTARSEEQYF.

This clonotype was picked up many times. The genes are TRBV3-1 and TRBJ1-3; a weak D match, TRBD1 (5 bases). Trimming shortened V by 0 bases and J by 8 bases, and 5 bases separated the two germline ends. The CDR3 consists of 12 residues. In germline, CDR1 is LGHDT, CDR2 YNNKEL (reference sequence). The CDR3, as DNA: TGTGCCAGCAGCCAAGAGGGGCACACCATATATTTT. Protein: CASSQEGHTIYF.

This clonotype has just a few counts. As DNA, the CDR3 is TGTGCCTGGAGAGCCCGGGGGGAGCAGTACTTC. This gives the protein CAWRARGEQYF. This sequence joins TRBV30 and TRBJ2-7; D perhaps matches TRBD2 (6 bases). Deletions cut 3 bases from V and 7 bases from J, with 10 bases between. The CDR3 consists of 11 residues. CDR1 and CDR2 (germline): GTSNPN, SVGIG (reference sequence). The whole variable domain, filled in from reference TRBV30 and TRBJ2-7, reads SQTIHQWPATLVQPVGSPLSLECTVEGTSNPNLYWYRQAAGRGLQLLFYSVGIGQISSEVPQNLSASRPQDRQFILSSKKLLLSDSGFYLCAWRARGEQYFGPGTRLTVT.

This clonotype was seen more than once but under ten times. A much more abundant neighbour one base away suggests this may be a read error. V is TRBV28 and J is TRBJ2-7, with D perhaps matching TRBD1 or TRBD2 (5 bases each). Germline V gives CDR1 MDHEN, CDR2 SYDVKM. The CDR3 has 14 amino acids. V was clipped by 6 bases and J by 3 bases, with 15 bases between them. The CDR3 DNA follows: TGTGCCAGCAGATACCGGGGCAGGGACTACGAGCAGTACTTC. This sequence encodes CASRYRGRDYEQYF.

This clonotype occurred many times. V and J are TRBV28 and TRBJ2-7, with 10 bases aligning to TRBD2. With 6 bases clipped from V and 3 bases from J, the junction kept 8 bases outside the gene matches. CDR3 length equals 15 residues. Germline values: CDR1 MDHEN, CDR2 SYDVKM. DNA of the CDR3: TGTGCCAGCAGGGCTAGCGGGAGAGGGTACTACGAGCAGTACTTC. Residues: CASRASGRGYYEQYF. The variable domain in full, completed from reference TRBV28 and TRBJ2-7, reads DVKVTQSSRYLVKRTGEKVFLECVQDMDHENMFWYRQDPGLGLRLIYFSYDVKMKEKGDIPEGYSVSREKKERFSLILESASTNQTSMYLCASRASGRGYYEQYFGPGTRLTVT.

This clonotype counts as medium-sized (0.01 to 0.1%). The chain carries TRBV28 and TRBJ1-1, with 12 bases matching TRBD1. The CDR3 totals 15 residues. Germline V gene lookup returns CDR1 MDHEN and CDR2 SYDVKM. The J segment lost 5 bases and the V segment lost 5 bases, leaving 6 bases of the junction unmatched. CDR3 amino acids: CASSPGTGGRTEAFF. Written as DNA, the CDR3 is TGTGCCAGCAGTCCCGGGACAGGGGGCAGGACTGAAGCTTTCTTT.

This clonotype occurred many times. CDR3 loop: CASSQPKRLAPPYNEQFF. CDR3 in DNA: TGTGCCAGCAGCCAACCTAAAAGACTAGCGCCACCCTACAATGAGCAGTTCTTC. The rearrangement links TRBV14 to TRBJ2-1; 8 bases line up with TRBD2. Looked up from germline, CDR1 is SGHDN and CDR2 is FVKESK. After removal of 2 bases from V and 2 bases from J, the junction contained 11 bases not matched to a gene. CDR3 length: 18 residues.

This clonotype was detected many times. V gene TRBV7-9 combines with J gene TRBJ2-5; D possibly matches TRBD1 or TRBD2 (5 bases each). Per germline, CDR1 SEHNR and CDR2 FQNEAQ (reference sequence). There are 15 residues in the CDR3. Trimming stripped 5 bases from V and 2 bases from J, with 15 bases between. CDR3 amino acids: CASSRGDLAQETQYF. CDR3 DNA sequence: TGTGCCAGCAGCAGAGGGGACCTAGCACAAGAGACCCAGTACTTC.

Ten or more counts support this clonotype. This chain uses TRBV7-6 with TRBJ1-1; the D gene is possibly TRBD1 (5 bases). This CDR3 comprises 15 residues. CDR1 is SGHVS and CDR2 is FNYEAQ in the germline V gene. V lost 4 bases, J lost 1 base, and 13 bases lay in between. CDR3 protein: CASSSSIGENTEAFF. The CDR3 DNA is TGTGCCAGCAGCTCCTCTATAGGGGAGAACACTGAAGCTTTCTTT.

This clonotype was seen at least ten times. The gene calls are TRBV5-1 and TRBJ2-3; possible D gene TRBD2, 6 bases. This CDR3 has 15 residues. Trimming shortened V by 5 bases and J by 2 bases, and 15 bases separated the two germline ends. Germline loops: CDR1 SGHRS, CDR2 YFSETQ. DNA for the CDR3: TGCGCCAGCAGACCTACCGGGACTCTCACAGATACGCAGTATTTT. Its protein product is CASRPTGTLTDTQYF.

In its sample, this clonotype ranks as medium-sized (0.01 to 0.1%). The chain uses TRBV20-1 and TRBJ2-5, with 10 nucleotides matching TRBD1. Trimming cost V 6 bases and J 5 bases; bases outside gene matches: 6. CDR3 size: 13 residues. Germline CDR1 DFQATT, CDR2 SNEGSKA (reference sequence). CDR3 region: CSALTGGMETQYF. CDR3 DNA: TGCAGTGCCCTGACAGGGGGCATGGAGACCCAGTACTTC.

Comments on this clonotype: The missing conserved phenylalanine or tryptophan at the end of this CDR3 makes a read error likely. J is TRBJ2-1 and V is TRBV14; D gene ambiguous. Looked up from germline, CDR1 is SGHDN and CDR2 is FVKESK. V lost 3 bases and J 8 bases, leaving 8 bases between the germline ends. This CDR3 contains 12 residues. The CDR3 sequence is CASSQSTYEQFL. In DNA form, the CDR3 reads TGTGCCAGCAGCCAGTCTACGTATGAGCAGTTCCTC.

This clonotype was recorded many times. The V and J genes are TRBV20-1 and TRBJ2-5; 9 positions agree with TRBD2. V shed 2 bases and J 1 base; nucleotides not matched to a gene: 8. The CDR3 spans 16 residues. Germline CDR1 DFQATT, CDR2 SNEGSKA (reference sequence). CDR3 bases: TGCAGTGCTAGATTAAGAGCGGGGGGAGCCCAAGAGACCCAGTACTTC. This gives the protein CSARLRAGGAQETQYF.

This clonotype was detected many times. This chain links TRBV5-4 with TRBJ2-3, with 9 bases fitting TRBD1. The CDR3 is 16 residues long. The V gene's germline CDR1 is SGHNT and CDR2 YYREEE (reference sequence). J gave up 3 bases and V 1 base, and 6 bases lay outside the gene matches. CDR3 bases: TGTGCCAGCAGCTTGTCGGGACAGGGATCAACAGATACGCAGTATTTT. Its translation: CASSLSGQGSTDTQYF.

The chain couples TRBV6-6 to TRBJ1-3; tentatively, D is TRBD1 (6 bases). From germline, CDR1 is MNHNY and CDR2 SVGAGI (reference sequence). Between the trimmed V and J ends, which lost 6 bases and 4 bases, there was a span of 13 bases. The CDR3 runs to 14 residues. CDR3 coding DNA: TGTGCCAGCAGCACAGGGAGGGCGGGAAACACCATATATTTT. Amino acid sequence: CASSTGRAGNTIYF.

Concerning this clonotype: A read error may produce the germline difference seen at one junction end. This chain links TRBV11-1 with TRBJ1-1; D gene uncertain. Per germline, CDR1 SGHAT and CDR2 FQDESV (reference sequence). The CDR3 runs to 12 residues. The CDR3 spells CASGLEASWALF. Here the CDR3 DNA reads TGTGCCAGCGGCTTGGAGGCAAGTTGGGCTCTCTTT.

This clonotype was seen repeatedly, ten times or more. The rearrangement links TRBV4-1 to TRBJ1-1; D is unclear. Germline CDR1 and CDR2: MGHRA and YSYEKL. Trimming took 0 bases from V and 10 from J, leaving 12 bases between them. CDR3 length: 13 residues. This CDR3 is CASSQDAAGRAFF. The CDR3 nucleotides are TGCGCCAGCAGCCAAGATGCAGCAGGTCGAGCTTTCTTT.

This chain joins TRBV7-9 and TRBJ1-5; 12 bases line up with TRBD1. Germline CDR1 is SEHNR and CDR2 is FQNEAQ (reference sequence). V dropped 4 bases and J dropped 3; count of bases not matched to a gene: 4. The CDR3 covers 16 residues. The CDR3 region is CASSSGTGGVNQPQHF. As DNA, the CDR3 is TGTGCCAGCAGCTCAGGGACAGGGGGCGTCAATCAGCCCCAGCATTTT.

This clonotype was seen ten or more times. This chain links TRBV27 with TRBJ2-7; the match to TRBD1 covers 7 bases. CDR3 length equals 15 residues. V lost 5 bases and J lost 0; bases outside the gene matches: 7. Per germline, CDR1 MNHEY and CDR2 SMNVEV (reference sequence). The chain's CDR3 is CASSRPGQNSYEQYF. CDR3 sequence (DNA): TGTGCCAGCAGTAGACCGGGACAGAACTCCTACGAGCAGTACTTC.

In its sample, this clonotype was seen many times. V usage is TRBV5-1 and J usage is TRBJ2-1; 7 nucleotides line up with TRBD1. The CDR3 is 16 residues long. Germline-derived CDR1 and CDR2 are SGHRS and YFSETQ. The V and J ends lost 4 bases and 11 bases, in that order; junction bases with no gene match: 18. Here the CDR3 reads CASSGNRDSRAKKQFF. In nucleotides, the CDR3 is TGCGCCAGCAGCGGGAACCGGGACAGTCGCGCAAAGAAGCAGTTCTTC.

This clonotype was detected a few times. This chain joins TRBV19 and TRBJ2-7; D ambiguous. The CDR3 has 14 residues. Trimming pared 10 bases from V and 0 bases from J, leaving 16 bases between. Germline lookup yields CDR1 LNHDA and CDR2 SQIVND (reference sequence). CDR3 DNA sequence: TGTGCCACTAAACACAGTCAAGGCTCCTACGAGCAGTACTTC. Encoded protein: CATKHSQGSYEQYF. Drawing the rest from reference TRBV19 and TRBJ2-7, the complete variable domain is DGGITQSPKYLFRKEGQNVTLSCEQNLNHDAMYWYRQDPGQGLRLIYYSQIVNDFQKGDIAEGYSVSREKKESFPLTVTSAQKNPTAFYLCATKHSQGSYEQYFGPGTRLTVT.

This clonotype was seen many times. The chain employs TRBV24-1 and TRBJ2-2, with 7 bases fitting TRBD2. The CDR3 extends over 14 amino acids. Trimming cost V 7 bases and J 8 bases; bases outside gene matches: 9. The V gene's germline CDR1 is KGHDR and CDR2 SFDVKD. CDR3 sequence (DNA): TGTGCCACCAGGCCTAGCGGAACGTTGGGGGAGCTGTTTTTT. Encoded protein: CATRPSGTLGELFF.

This clonotype came up many times. V usage is TRBV2 and J usage is TRBJ1-2; D gene unclear. The CDR3 spans 11 residues. Germline-derived CDR1 and CDR2 are SNHLY and FYNNEI. The V end was cut by 4 bases, the J end by 8 bases, with 8 bases between. In DNA, the CDR3 is TGTGCCAGCAGTGTATCCGGGGGCTACACCTTC. Amino acids: CASSVSGGYTF.